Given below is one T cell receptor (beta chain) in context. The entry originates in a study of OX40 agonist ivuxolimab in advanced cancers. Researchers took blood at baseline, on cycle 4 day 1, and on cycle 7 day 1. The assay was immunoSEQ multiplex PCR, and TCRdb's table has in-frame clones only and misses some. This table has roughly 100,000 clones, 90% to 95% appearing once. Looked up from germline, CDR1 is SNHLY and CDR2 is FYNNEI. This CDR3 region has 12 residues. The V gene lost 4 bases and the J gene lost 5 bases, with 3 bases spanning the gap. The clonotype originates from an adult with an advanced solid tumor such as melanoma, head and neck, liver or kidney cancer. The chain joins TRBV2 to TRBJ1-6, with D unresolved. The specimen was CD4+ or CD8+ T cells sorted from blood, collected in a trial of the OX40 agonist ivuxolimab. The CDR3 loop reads CASSVDNSPLHF. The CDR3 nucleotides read TGTGCCAGCAGTGTGGATAATTCACCCCTCCACTTT.